Each of the 2 T cell receptor beta chains below was sequenced from the same sample in a study of blood T cell repertoires in COVID-19. The table came from immunoSEQ multiplex PCR; TCRdb's copy has only in-frame clones and leaves some out. Here the sample spans 120,000 or so clones, 88% being singletons. The sequenced sample consisted of peripheral blood. Every receptor here comes from a man aged 50 to 59 with acute or convalescent COVID-19.

The chain recombines TRBV21-1 with TRBJ2-1; the D call in the table, TRBD2, was not verified against the DNA. TRBV21-1 is reported as a pseudogene. The CDR3 is made up of 17 amino acids. The CDR3 is CASSKARLALSYNEQFF. The CDR3 nucleotides read TGTGCCAGCAGCAAAGCGCGGCTAGCGTTGTCCTACAATGAGCAGTTCTTC.

The chain has TRBV18 and TRBJ2-3; 8 bases are a match to TRBD1. With V trimmed by 1 base and J by 4 bases, 4 bases remained unmatched. This CDR3 spans 15 amino acids. CDR1 and CDR2 from the germline V gene are KGHSH and LQKENI. The CDR3 coding sequence is TGTGCCAGCTCACCACAAGGACAGGGTTCAGATACGCAGTATTTT. Translation gives CASSPQGQGSDTQYF.